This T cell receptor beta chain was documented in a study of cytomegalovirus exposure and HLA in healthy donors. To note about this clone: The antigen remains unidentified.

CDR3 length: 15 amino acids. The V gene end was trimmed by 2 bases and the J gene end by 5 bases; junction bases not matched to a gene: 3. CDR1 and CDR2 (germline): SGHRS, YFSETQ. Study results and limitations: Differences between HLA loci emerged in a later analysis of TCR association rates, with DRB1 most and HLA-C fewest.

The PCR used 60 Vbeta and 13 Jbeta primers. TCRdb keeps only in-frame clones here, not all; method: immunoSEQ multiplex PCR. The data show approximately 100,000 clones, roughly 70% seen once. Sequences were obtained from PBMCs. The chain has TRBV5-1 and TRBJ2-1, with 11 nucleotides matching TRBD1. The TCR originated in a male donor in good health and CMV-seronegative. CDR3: CASSFWDRGDNEQFF. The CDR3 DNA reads TGCGCCAGCAGCTTCTGGGACAGGGGGGACAATGAGCAGTTCTTC.